This TCR beta chain emerged from a study of cytomegalovirus exposure and HLA in healthy donors. Overall study results and limits: Among the CMV-associated chains, a few were confirmed in vitro as specific for CMV antigens. Among TCR beta chains, those listed as cytomegalovirus-associated numbered around 180.

For this clone: Its target is not known.

Clones were sequenced by immunoSEQ multiplex PCR, and TCRdb holds only the in-frame ones, with some missing. The table lists 150,000 to 200,000 clones, about 82% of them singletons, with more than 1.2% in the top ten. The germline CDR1 and CDR2 sequences are SGHRS and YFSETQ. Trimming shortened V by 4 bases and J by 4 bases, and 20 bases separated the two germline ends. The CDR3 loop spans 16 amino acids. This TCR came from a woman under 30 in good health and CMV-seronegative. J is TRBJ1-1 and V is TRBV5-1, with D unclear. Sequenced: PBMCs. The CDR3 DNA reads TGCGCCAGCAGCCTTAATCTCCGAGGTGGTGGCACTGAAGCTTTCTTT. Translated, it gives CASSLNLRGGGTEAFF.